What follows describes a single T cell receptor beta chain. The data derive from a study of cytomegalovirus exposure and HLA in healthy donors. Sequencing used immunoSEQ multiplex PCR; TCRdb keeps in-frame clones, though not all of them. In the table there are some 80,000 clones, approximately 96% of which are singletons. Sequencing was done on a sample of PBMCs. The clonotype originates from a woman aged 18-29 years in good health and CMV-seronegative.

The CDR3 DNA follows: TGTGCCAGCAGCCCCCGGACAGAAAAACTGTTTTTT. As protein: CASSPRTEKLFF. This chain connects TRBV7-9 to TRBJ1-4; tentatively, D is TRBD1 (5 bases). This CDR3 is 12 amino acids long. Germline CDR1 SEHNR, CDR2 FQNEAQ (reference sequence). V dropped 5 bases and J dropped 8 bases, with 9 bases sitting between them. Variable domain in full (rest from reference TRBV7-9 and TRBJ1-4): DTGVSQNPRHKITKRGQNVTFRCDPISEHNRLYWYRQTLGQGPEFLTYFQNEAQLEKSRLLSDRFSAERPKGSFSTLEIQRTEQGDSAMYLCASSPRTEKLFFGSGTQLSVL.